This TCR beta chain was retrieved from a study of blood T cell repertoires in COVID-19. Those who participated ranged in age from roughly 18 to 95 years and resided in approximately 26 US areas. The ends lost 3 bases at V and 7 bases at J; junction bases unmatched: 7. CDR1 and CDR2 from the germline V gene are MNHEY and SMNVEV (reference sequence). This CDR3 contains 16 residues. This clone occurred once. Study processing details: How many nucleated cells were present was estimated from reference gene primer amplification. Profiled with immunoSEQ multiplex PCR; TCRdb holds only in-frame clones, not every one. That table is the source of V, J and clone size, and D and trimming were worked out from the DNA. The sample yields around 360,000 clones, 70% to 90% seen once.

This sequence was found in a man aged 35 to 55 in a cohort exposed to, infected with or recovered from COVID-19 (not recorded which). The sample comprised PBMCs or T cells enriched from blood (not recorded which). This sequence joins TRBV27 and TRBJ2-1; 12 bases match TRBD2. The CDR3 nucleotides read TGTGCCAGCAGTTTCCTTCTAGCGGGAGGGCAGAATGAGCAGTTCTTC. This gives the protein CASSFLLAGGQNEQFF.